The 2 T cell receptor beta chains presented below share a single source sample, sequenced in a study of blood T cell repertoires in COVID-19. Here immunoSEQ multiplex PCR was the method, and the copy in TCRdb shows in-frame clones only, minus some. The sample consists of under 45,000 clones, nearly 90% of them appearing once. What was sequenced was peripheral blood. Receptors were obtained from a man aged 60 to 75 with acute or convalescent COVID-19.

The rearrangement uses TRBV14 and TRBJ1-4, with D possibly TRBD1 on 5 matching bases. This CDR3 has 16 residues. The V gene's germline CDR1 is SGHDN and CDR2 FVKESK. Trimming cost V 0 bases and J 3 bases, with 11 bases left between them. The DNA for the CDR3 is TGTGCCAGCAGCCAAGAGGTGGGGCAGGCTAATGAAAAACTGTTTTTT. Residues: CASSQEVGQANEKLFF.

The sample holds a few counts of this clone. The chain recombines TRBV5-8 with TRBJ1-2, with TRBD1 matching over 7 bases. CDR3 length: 15 residues. Germline V gene sequence: CDR1 SGHTS, CDR2 YDEGEE. V was pared by 3 bases and J by 7 bases, with 12 bases of the junction left unmatched. The CDR3 reads CASSSIRDSLVGYTF. The CDR3 nucleotides are TGTGCCAGCAGCTCAATCCGGGACAGCCTCGTTGGCTACACCTTC.